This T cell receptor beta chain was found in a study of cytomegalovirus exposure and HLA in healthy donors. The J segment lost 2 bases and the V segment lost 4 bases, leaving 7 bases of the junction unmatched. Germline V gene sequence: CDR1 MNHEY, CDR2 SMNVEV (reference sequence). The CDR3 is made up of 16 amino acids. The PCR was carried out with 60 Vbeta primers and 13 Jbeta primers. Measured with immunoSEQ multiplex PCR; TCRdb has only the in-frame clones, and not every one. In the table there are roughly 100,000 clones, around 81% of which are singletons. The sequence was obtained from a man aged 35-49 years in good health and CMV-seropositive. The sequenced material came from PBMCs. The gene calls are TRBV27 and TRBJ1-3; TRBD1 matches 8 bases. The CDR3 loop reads CASSSLDRAAGNTIYF. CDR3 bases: TGTGCCAGCAGTTCTTTGGACAGGGCCGCTGGAAACACCATATATTTT.